This is a list of T cell receptor beta chains from one sample in a study of lymphopenia after photon versus proton radiotherapy. Produced via immunoSEQ multiplex PCR; TCRdb's table is partial and in-frame only. The sample holds approximately 65,000 clones, approximately 90% seen once. The starting material was peripheral blood, obtained from a patient treated with photon-based radiotherapy. The receptors derive from a woman in her seventies with pancreatic cancer. CDR3s include the opening cysteine and the closing phenylalanine or tryptophan. A D gene is named only where the DNA matches it firmly. Clone size is not always given. Where it is, it says once, few, many or a class for expanded clones.

.,TRBD1,TRBJ1-1,TRBV7-3,TGTGCCAGCAGCTCACTCGGGACAGAGAACACTGAAGCTTTCTTT,CASSSLGTENTEAFF
.,TRBD2,TRBJ2-7,TRBV6-1,TGTGCCAGCAGTGAGTTGTTAGCGGGAGGGCCGGTTAACTTC,CASSELLAGGPVNF
.,TRBD2,TRBJ2-7,TRBV9,TGTGCCAGCAGCCCCACGGGGGGATTAGCCTACGAGCAGTACTTC,CASSPTGGLAYEQYF
.,.,TRBJ1-1,TRBV9,TGTGCCAGCAGCCCTCGAGACAGGACGAACACTGAAGCTTTCTTT,CASSPRDRTNTEAFF
.,.,TRBJ1-2,TRBV4-3,TGCGCCAGCAGCCAAGAGGCCGGGTCGGGGGGCTACACCTTC,CASSQEAGSGGYTF
.,.,TRBJ1-1,TRBV4-1,TGCGCCAGCAGCCCTCCTAATCGGGGGAACACTGAAGCTTTCTTT,CASSPPNRGNTEAFF
.,.,TRBJ2-7,TRBV9,TGTGCCAGCAGCCCATCGACAGTTAGCTCCTACGAGCAGTACTTC,CASSPSTVSSYEQYF
.,.,TRBJ2-1,TRBV4-2,TGTGCCAGCAGCCAAGATTTCCCCTTTCTAGCGTCGGGGCCCAATGAGCAGTTCTTC,CASSQDFPFLASGPNEQFF
.,TRBD2,TRBJ2-7,TRBV4-2,TGTGCCAGCAGCCAAGTTGAGACTAGCGCCTACGAGCAGTACTTC,CASSQVETSAYEQYF
.,.,TRBJ2-1,TRBV10-3,TGTGCCATCAGTGAGGGACGGAGTGTAGATGAGCAGTTCTTC,CAISEGRSVDEQFF
.,.,TRBJ2-7,TRBV27,TGTGCCAGCAGTCCGCCCGGGACTTACTCCTACGAGCAGTACTTC,CASSPPGTYSYEQYF
.,TRBD2,TRBJ2-3,TRBV4-3,TGCGCCAGCAGCCAAGATTGGGGACTAGCAACTAGCACAGATACGCAGTATTTT,CASSQDWGLATSTDTQYF
.,TRBD1,TRBJ2-7,TRBV18,TGTGCCAGCTCACCACACCACGGGGGACAGGGGGGTTACGAGCAGTACTTC,CASSPHHGGQGGYEQYF
.,TRBD1,TRBJ1-2,TRBV28,TGTGCCAGCAGTTTAATCGACAGGGGAGTGATTGGCTACACCTTC,CASSLIDRGVIGYTF
.,TRBD1,TRBJ2-1,TRBV30,TGTGCCTGGAGTCTCACAGGGGGGACCCTCAATGAGCAGTTCTTC,CAWSLTGGTLNEQFF
.,.,TRBJ1-5,TRBV7-9,TGTGCCAGCAGCAACCGGGACGGCGAAAGTAGCAATCAGCCCCAGCATTTT,CASSNRDGESSNQPQHF
.,.,TRBJ2-1,TRBV7-6,TGTGCCAGCAGCTCCGCTACTTTTCCTAAGCAGTTCTTC,CASSSATFPKQFF
.,TRBD1,TRBJ1-2,TRBV6-1,TGTGCCAGCAGTGTTGACAGGGGCAACTATGGCTACACCTTC,CASSVDRGNYGYTF
.,TRBD2,TRBJ2-7,TRBV6-5,TGTGCCAGCCGAATTATAGCGGGAGCTTACGAGCAGTACTTC,CASRIIAGAYEQYF
.,TRBD1,TRBJ2-2,TRBV19,TGTGCCAGTAGTATTTACGGACAGGGTCGTTCCGGGGAGCTGTTTTTT,CASSIYGQGRSGELFF
.,.,TRBJ1-2,TRBV28,TGTGCCACCCAGTCAAGCGGGCAGCCCTATGGCTACACCTTC,CATQSSGQPYGYTF
.,.,TRBJ1-3,TRBV12-5,TGTGCTAGTGCAACATGGGGGGAAAACACCATATATTTT,CASATWGENTIYF
.,.,TRBJ1-3,TRBV21-1,TGTGCCAGGAAGGGTGGGAACCCAGCTGGAAACACCATATATTTT,CARKGGNPAGNTIYF
.,TRBD2,TRBJ2-1,TRBV19,TGTGCCAGTACCCCAGCGGGAGTAAAGAATGAGCAGTTCTTC,CASTPAGVKNEQFF
.,.,TRBJ2-1,TRBV5-5,TGTGCCAGCAGCCGGAAGACGGGACTCCAGGTCGGGTACAATGAGCAGTTCTTC,CASSRKTGLQVGYNEQFF
.,.,TRBJ1-2,TRBV7-2,TGTGCCAGCAGCTTAGATCAGGGTGGGGTGGGGTATGGCTACACCTTC,CASSLDQGGVGYGYTF
.,.,TRBJ2-1,TRBV2,TGTGCCAGCAGTTACCTCCGGGGCGACAATGAGCAGTTCTTC,CASSYLRGDNEQFF
few,.,TRBJ1-2,TRBV7-9,TGTGCCAGCAGCCCAACGCTTGGAGTCCCTCCGGTCGACACCTTC,CASSPTLGVPPVDTF
.,.,TRBJ2-5,TRBV11-1,TGTGCCAGCAGCCGCGATTTCAGTAGTACGGGCGAGACCCAGTACTTC,CASSRDFSSTGETQYF
.,TRBD1,TRBJ2-7,TRBV4-3,TGCGCCAGCAGCCTCGGGACAGAAGCCCTATACGAGCAGTACTTC,CASSLGTEALYEQYF
.,.,TRBJ2-2,TRBV5-1,TGCGCCAGCAGCTTAGGGGCATCGAACACCGGGGAGCTGTTTTTT,CASSLGASNTGELFF
.,TRBD1,TRBJ2-7,TRBV18,TGTGCCAGCTCACAAGGGACAGCCTACGAGCAGTACTTC,CASSQGTAYEQYF
once,TRBD1,TRBJ2-7,TRBV5-1,TGCGCCAGCAGTAGGGACAGCAGTTCCTACGAGCAGTACTTC,CASSRDSSSYEQYF
.,.,TRBJ2-3,TRBV29-1,TGCAGCACACGTCAGGGGCCTAGCACAGATACGCAGTATTTT,CSTRQGPSTDTQYF
.,TRBD1,TRBJ1-6,TRBV5-1,TGCGCCAGCAGCCCCGCCCCTGGGACAGGGAATTCACCCCTCCACTTT,CASSPAPGTGNSPLHF
.,.,TRBJ2-3,TRBV4-3,TGCGCCAGCAGCCAAGCCGGGTACACAGATACGCAGTATTTT,CASSQAGYTDTQYF
.,TRBD1,TRBJ2-7,TRBV15,TGTGCCACCAGCAGGGGCGGGACAGGGATGGACGAGCAGTACTTC,CATSRGGTGMDEQYF
once,.,TRBJ1-3,TRBV7-2,TGTGCCAGCAGCTTGCTGGTGAGCTCTGGAAACACCATATATTTT,CASSLLVSSGNTIYF
.,.,TRBJ1-1,TRBV5-1,TGCGCCAGCAGCTTGGGAAATAGAAACACTGAAGCTTTCTTT,CASSLGNRNTEAFF
.,.,TRBJ1-3,TRBV29-1,TGCAGCGTTGGATCTGGAAACACCATATATTTT,CSVGSGNTIYF
.,TRBD1,TRBJ1-3,TRBV6-5,TGTGCCAGCAGTTACGGAGGGGGCTACTCTGGAAACACCATATATTTT,CASSYGGGYSGNTIYF
.,.,TRBJ2-1,TRBV7-2,TGTGCCAGCAGCTTAGGACTAGTGAGGGAGCAGTTCTTC,CASSLGLVREQFF
once,.,TRBJ1-4,TRBV27,TGTGCCAGCAGTTCAGACTACATGTTGGAAAAACTGTTTTTT,CASSSDYMLEKLFF
.,.,TRBJ2-5,TRBV7-9,TGTGCCGGCTCGAAAGAGACCCAGTACTTC,CAGSKETQYF
.,.,TRBJ1-1,TRBV2,TGTGCCAGCAGTGAATGGGCAGGTAGGCGGAACACTGAAGCTTTCTTT,CASSEWAGRRNTEAFF
.,.,TRBJ2-5,TRBV14,TGTGCCAGCAGCCAAGGGACGCAAGAGACCCAGTACTTC,CASSQGTQETQYF
once,TRBD1,TRBJ2-6,TRBV19,TGTGCCAGTAGTATGGGGACAGGGTCCGGGGCCAACGTCCTGACTTTC,CASSMGTGSGANVLTF
.,.,TRBJ2-5,TRBV6-4,TGTGCCAGCACGGCCTGGGACCATCAAGAGACCCAGTACTTC,CASTAWDHQETQYF
.,TRBD1,TRBJ2-5,TRBV27,TGTGCCAGCAGTCGGGGACAGGGGCCTCAAGAGACCCAGTACTTC,CASSRGQGPQETQYF
.,TRBD2,TRBJ2-2,TRBV6-5,TGTGCCAGCAGTTATCTACTAGCGGGTAACACCGGGGAGCTGTTTTTT,CASSYLLAGNTGELFF
.,.,TRBJ2-2,TRBV19,TGTGCCAGTAGTATTAAGGGATGGGCCGGGGAGCTGTTTTTT,CASSIKGWAGELFF
.,TRBD1,TRBJ2-5,TRBV11-3,TGTGCCAGCAGCTTAGGGACAGGGCCCCAAGAGACCCAGTACTTC,CASSLGTGPQETQYF
.,TRBD1,TRBJ2-7,TRBV5-4,TGTGCCAGCACCCCAACGGGGACAGGGGTCTACGAGCAGTACTTC,CASTPTGTGVYEQYF
.,.,TRBJ1-3,TRBV28,TGTGCCGTCCTGGGACGGATTTCTGGAAACACCATATATTTT,CAVLGRISGNTIYF
.,TRBD1,TRBJ1-1,TRBV5-1,TGCGCCAGCAGCTTGGGCCAGGGGGGCACTGAAGCTTTCTTT,CASSLGQGGTEAFF
.,TRBD2,TRBJ2-1,TRBV9,TGTGCCAGCAGCGAGACACTAGCGCTGTCCTACAATGAGCAGTTCTTC,CASSETLALSYNEQFF
.,.,TRBJ2-1,TRBV5-5,TGTGCCAGCAGCTCAAATAGCGAGAGCTCCTACAATGAGCAGTTCTTC,CASSSNSESSYNEQFF